This T cell receptor beta chain was sequenced during a study of molecular identifiers for immune sequencing clone quantification. Looked up from germline, CDR1 is MGHRA and CDR2 is YSYEKL. V was trimmed by 0 bases and J by 8 bases, leaving 7 bases between them. This CDR3 has 13 residues. In preparing bulk TCR libraries, previously described methods and listed TCR primers were used. In TCRdb, the PCR reads were re-called with MiXCR into one record per CDR3 protein. Of a few hundred thousand distinct CDR3 sequences listed, 25% are singletons. The chain couples TRBV4-1 to TRBJ1-4, with D possibly TRBD1 on 5 matching bases. The sequencing input was naive CD8+ T cells from blood, with Jurkat cell RNA spiked in. Subset denoted: FACS-sorted CD8+CD4-CCR7+CD45RA+ naive T cells. This clonotype originated in a human donor in good health. Some libraries in this study had Jurkat cell RNA spiked in. The CDR3 DNA reads as TGCGCCAGCAGCCAAGAGTGGGGGGAAAAACTGTTTTTT. This gives the protein CASSQEWGEKLFF.